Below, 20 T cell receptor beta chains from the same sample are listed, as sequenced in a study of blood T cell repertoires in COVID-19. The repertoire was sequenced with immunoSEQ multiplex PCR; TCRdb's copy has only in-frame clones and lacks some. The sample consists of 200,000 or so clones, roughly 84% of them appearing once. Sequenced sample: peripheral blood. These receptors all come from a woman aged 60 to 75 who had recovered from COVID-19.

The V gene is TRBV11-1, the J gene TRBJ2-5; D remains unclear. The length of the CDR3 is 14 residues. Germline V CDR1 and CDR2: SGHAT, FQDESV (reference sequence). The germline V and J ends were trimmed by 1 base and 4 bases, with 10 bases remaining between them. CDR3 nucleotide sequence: TGTGCCAGCAGCTTAGGTCAGGCCGCAGAGACCCAGTACTTC. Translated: CASSLGQAAETQYF.

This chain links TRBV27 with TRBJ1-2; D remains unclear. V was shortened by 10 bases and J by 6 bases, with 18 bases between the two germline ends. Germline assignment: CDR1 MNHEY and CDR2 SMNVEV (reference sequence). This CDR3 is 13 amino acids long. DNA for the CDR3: TGTGCCACCGCAGCACTATCCCTGGATGGCTACACCTTC. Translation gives CATAALSLDGYTF.

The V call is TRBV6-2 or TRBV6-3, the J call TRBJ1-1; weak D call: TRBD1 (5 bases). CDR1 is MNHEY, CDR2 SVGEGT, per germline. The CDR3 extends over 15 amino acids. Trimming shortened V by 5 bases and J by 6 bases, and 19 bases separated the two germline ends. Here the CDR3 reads CASSRGAGGAAEAFF. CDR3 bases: TGTGCCAGCAGTCGCGGGGCGGGGGGAGCTGCTGAAGCTTTCTTT.

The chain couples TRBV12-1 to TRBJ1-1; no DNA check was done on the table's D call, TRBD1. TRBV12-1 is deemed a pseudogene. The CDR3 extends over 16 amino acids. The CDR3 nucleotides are TGTGCCAGCAGCTTCGACCGGGCCCAGGGTGAGTCTGAAGCTTTCTTT. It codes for CASSFDRAQGESEAFF.

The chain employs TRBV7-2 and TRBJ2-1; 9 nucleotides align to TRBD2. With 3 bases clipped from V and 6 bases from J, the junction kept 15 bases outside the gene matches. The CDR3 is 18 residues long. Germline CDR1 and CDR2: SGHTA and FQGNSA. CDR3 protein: CASSLAGTSPLGGNEQFF. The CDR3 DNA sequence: TGTGCCAGCAGCTTGGCCGGGACTAGCCCCCTTGGTGGCAATGAGCAGTTCTTC.

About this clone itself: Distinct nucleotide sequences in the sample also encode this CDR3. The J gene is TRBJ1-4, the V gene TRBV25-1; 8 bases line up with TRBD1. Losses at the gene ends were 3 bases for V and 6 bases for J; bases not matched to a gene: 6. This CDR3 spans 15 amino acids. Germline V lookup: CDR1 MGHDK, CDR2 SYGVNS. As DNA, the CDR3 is TGTGCCAGCAGTGAGTCAACAGGGGGGGATGAAAAACTGTTTTTT. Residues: CASSESTGGDEKLFF.

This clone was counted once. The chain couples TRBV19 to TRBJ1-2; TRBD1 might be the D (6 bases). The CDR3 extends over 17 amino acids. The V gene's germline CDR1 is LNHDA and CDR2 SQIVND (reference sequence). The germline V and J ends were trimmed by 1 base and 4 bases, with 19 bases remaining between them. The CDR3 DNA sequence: TGTGCCAGTAGTATAGGGCGGGGGGCAAGCTCCGGCTATGGCTACACCTTC. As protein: CASSIGRGASSGYGYTF.

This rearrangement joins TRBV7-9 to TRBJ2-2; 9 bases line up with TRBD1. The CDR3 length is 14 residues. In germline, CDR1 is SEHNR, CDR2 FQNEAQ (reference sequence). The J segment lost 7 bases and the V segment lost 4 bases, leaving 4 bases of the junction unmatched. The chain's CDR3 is CASSSDRGDGELFF. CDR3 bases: TGTGCCAGCAGCTCGGACAGGGGCGACGGGGAGCTGTTTTTT.

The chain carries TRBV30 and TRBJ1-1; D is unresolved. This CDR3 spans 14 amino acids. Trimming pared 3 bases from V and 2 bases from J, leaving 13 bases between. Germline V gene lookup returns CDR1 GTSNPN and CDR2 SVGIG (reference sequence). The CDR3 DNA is TGTGCCTGGAGAACCCGGAGTGACAACACTGAAGCTTTCTTT. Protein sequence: CAWRTRSDNTEAFF.

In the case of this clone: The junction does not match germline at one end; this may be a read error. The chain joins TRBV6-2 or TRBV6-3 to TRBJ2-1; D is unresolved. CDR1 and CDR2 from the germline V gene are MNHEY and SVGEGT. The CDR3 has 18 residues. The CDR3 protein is CASSYSRPRETSHNEQFF. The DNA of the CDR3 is TGTGCCAGCAGTTACTCGAGGCCGCGTGAAACCTCCCACAATGAGCAGTTCTTC.

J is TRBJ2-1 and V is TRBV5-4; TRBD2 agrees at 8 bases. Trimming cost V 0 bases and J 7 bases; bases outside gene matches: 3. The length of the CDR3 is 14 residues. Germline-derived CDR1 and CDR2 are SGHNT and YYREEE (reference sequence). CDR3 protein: CASSLGTSYNEQFF. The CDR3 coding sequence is TGTGCCAGCAGCTTGGGGACTAGCTATAATGAGCAGTTCTTC.

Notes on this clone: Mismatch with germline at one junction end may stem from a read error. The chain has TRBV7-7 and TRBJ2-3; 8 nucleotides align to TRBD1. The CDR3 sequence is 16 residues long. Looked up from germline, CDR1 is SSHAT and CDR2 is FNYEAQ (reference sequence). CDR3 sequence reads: CASSLGGRGPIDTQYF. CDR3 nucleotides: TGTGCTAGCAGTCTCGGGGGCAGGGGGCCGATAGATACGCAGTATTTT. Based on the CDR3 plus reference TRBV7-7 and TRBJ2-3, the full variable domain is GAGVSQSPRYKVTKRGQDVTLRCDPISSHATLYWYQQALGQGPEFLTYFNYEAQPDKSGLPSDRFSAERPEGSISTLTIQRTEQRDSAMYRCASSLGGRGPIDTQYFGPGTRLTVL.

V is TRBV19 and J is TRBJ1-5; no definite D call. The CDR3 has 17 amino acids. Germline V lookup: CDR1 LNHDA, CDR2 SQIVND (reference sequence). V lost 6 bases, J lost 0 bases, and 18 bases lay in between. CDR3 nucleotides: TGTGCCAGTAGGAAGGAGAGTTCAATCGATAGCAATCAGCCCCAGCATTTT. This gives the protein CASRKESSIDSNQPQHF.

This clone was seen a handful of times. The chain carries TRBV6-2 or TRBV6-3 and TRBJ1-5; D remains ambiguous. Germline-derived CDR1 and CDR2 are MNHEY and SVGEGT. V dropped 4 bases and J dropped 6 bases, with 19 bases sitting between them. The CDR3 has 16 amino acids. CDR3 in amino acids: CASSSRLGGLSQPQHF. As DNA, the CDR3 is TGTGCCAGCAGTTCCCGTTTAGGAGGGTTGAGTCAGCCCCAGCATTTT.

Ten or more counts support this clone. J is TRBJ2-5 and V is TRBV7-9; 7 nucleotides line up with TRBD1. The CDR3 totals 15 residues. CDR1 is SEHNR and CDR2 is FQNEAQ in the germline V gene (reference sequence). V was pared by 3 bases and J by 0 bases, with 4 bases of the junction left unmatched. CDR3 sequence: CASSFGTEYQETQYF. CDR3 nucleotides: TGTGCCAGCAGCTTTGGGACAGAATACCAAGAGACCCAGTACTTC.

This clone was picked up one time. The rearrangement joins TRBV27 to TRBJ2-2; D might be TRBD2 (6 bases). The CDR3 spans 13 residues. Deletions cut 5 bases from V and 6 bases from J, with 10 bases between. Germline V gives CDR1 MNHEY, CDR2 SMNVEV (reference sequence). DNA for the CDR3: TGTGCCAGCAGTGCCTCTAGCGCCGGGGAGCTGTTTTTT. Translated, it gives CASSASSAGELFF.

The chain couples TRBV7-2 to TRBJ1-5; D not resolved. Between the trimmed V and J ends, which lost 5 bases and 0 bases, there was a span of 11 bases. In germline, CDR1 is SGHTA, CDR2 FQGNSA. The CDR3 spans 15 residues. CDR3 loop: CASSPVGVSNQPQHF. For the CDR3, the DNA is TGTGCCAGCAGCCCAGTCGGGGTTAGCAATCAGCCCCAGCATTTT. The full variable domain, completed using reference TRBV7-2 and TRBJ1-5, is GAGVSQSPSNKVTEKGKDVELRCDPISGHTALYWYRQSLGQGLEFLIYFQGNSAPDKSGLPSDRFSAERTGGSVSTLTIQRTQQEDSAVYLCASSPVGVSNQPQHFGDGTRLSIL.

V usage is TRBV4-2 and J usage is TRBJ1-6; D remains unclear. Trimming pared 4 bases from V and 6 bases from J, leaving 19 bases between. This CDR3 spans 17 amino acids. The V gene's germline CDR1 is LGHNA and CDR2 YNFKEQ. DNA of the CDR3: TGTGCCAGCAGCCGAGAGGCAGCCAGGCCGATTAATTCACCCCTCCACTTT. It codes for CASSREAARPINSPLHF.

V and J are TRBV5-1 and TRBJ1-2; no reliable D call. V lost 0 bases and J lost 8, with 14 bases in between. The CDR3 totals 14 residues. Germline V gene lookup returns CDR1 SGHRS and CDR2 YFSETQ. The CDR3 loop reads CASSLVGFREGYTF. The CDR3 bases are TGCGCCAGCAGCTTGGTGGGCTTCCGGGAGGGCTACACCTTC.

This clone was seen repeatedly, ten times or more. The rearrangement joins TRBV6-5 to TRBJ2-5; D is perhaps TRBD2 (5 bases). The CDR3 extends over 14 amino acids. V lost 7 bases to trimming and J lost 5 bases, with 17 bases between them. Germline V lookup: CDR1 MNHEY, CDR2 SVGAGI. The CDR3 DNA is TGTGCCAGCAACCGACCGGGAAGGTGGGAGACCCAGTACTTC. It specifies CASNRPGRWETQYF.